Shown below are 13 T cell receptor beta chains from a single sample sequenced in a study of blood T cell repertoires in COVID-19 (dated by TCRdb to about 2020). To prepare the library, the immunoSEQ multiplex PCR assay was applied. Imported from immuneACCESS, the table was reduced by TCRdb to in-frame sequences with V and J called. These copies leave out some clones; in studies compared against another copy, an unresolved V gene accounts for under half, and the cause of the remainder is not known. The sample table shows roughly 170,000 clones, and more than 75% are seen once. 17% of the sample rests with the top ten. The material sequenced was PBMCs or T cells enriched from blood (not recorded which). The receptors here all came from a woman between 45 and 65 years old who had recovered from COVID-19.

This clone was counted once. The chain links TRBV2 to TRBJ1-3; possible D gene TRBD1, 5 bases. CDR1 and CDR2 from the germline V gene are SNHLY and FYNNEI. The V end was cut by 6 bases, the J end by 0 bases, with 9 bases between. The CDR3 is 14 residues long. CDR3 DNA: TGTGCCAGCAGAGACAGAACCTCTGGAAACACCATATATTTT. Protein product: CASRDRTSGNTIYF.

The chain joins TRBV10-1 to TRBJ2-1; 7 positions agree with TRBD1. With V trimmed by 5 bases and J by 8 bases, 9 bases remained unmatched. Germline loops: CDR1 WNHNN, CDR2 SYGVQD (reference sequence). This CDR3 has 14 amino acids. The CDR3 here is CASSRTGGFDEQFF. DNA for the CDR3: TGCGCCAGCAGTCGGACAGGCGGGTTCGATGAGCAGTTCTTC.

The chain uses TRBV13 and TRBJ2-1, with 10 bases aligning to TRBD2. The CDR3 spans 14 residues. V trimming: 8 bases; J trimming: 7 bases; junction bases outside the gene matches: 8. Germline CDR1 reads PRHDT; CDR2 reads FYEKMQ (reference sequence). The CDR3 loop reads CASGVGLAENEQFF. The DNA for the CDR3 is TGTGCCAGCGGTGTCGGACTAGCGGAAAATGAGCAGTTCTTC. The full variable domain, in which reference TRBV13 and TRBJ2-1 provide the parts outside the CDR3, is AAGVIQSPRHLIKEKRETATLKCYPIPRHDTVYWYQQGPGQDPQFLISFYEKMQSDKGSIPDRFSAQQFSDYHSELNMSSLELGDSALYFCASGVGLAENEQFFGPGTRLTVL.

This clone was counted between two and nine times. The V gene is TRBV20-1, the J gene TRBJ1-4; the D gene is possibly TRBD1 (5 bases). CDR3 length: 12 amino acids. The V end was cut by 3 bases, the J end by 7 bases, with 9 bases between. The germline V gene has CDR1 DFQATT and CDR2 SNEGSKA (reference sequence). DNA for the CDR3: TGCAGTGCTAGTCAGGGTGGTGAAAAACTGTTTTTT. This gives the protein CSASQGGEKLFF.

This chain connects TRBV7-2 to TRBJ1-6; D uncertain. CDR3 length: 14 residues. Trimming removed 1 base at V and 12 bases at J, with 13 bases between. The germline V gene has CDR1 SGHTA and CDR2 FQGNSA. The CDR3, as DNA: TGTGCCAGCAGCTTAGACGGCCCCAGAGGACCCCTCCACTTT. It is translated as CASSLDGPRGPLHF.

The rearrangement joins TRBV14 to TRBJ2-5; D uncertain. The CDR3 is made up of 13 amino acids. V lost 1 base, J lost 0 bases, and 3 bases lay in between. CDR1 is SGHDN, CDR2 FVKESK, per germline. The CDR3, as DNA: TGTGCCAGCAGCCAAGTAAACCAAGAGACCCAGTACTTC. It is translated as CASSQVNQETQYF.

The chain employs TRBV7-8 and TRBJ1-4; 9 nucleotides agree with TRBD1. Unmatched junction bases numbered 6, after V lost 5 bases and J lost 8 bases. The CDR3 loop spans 14 amino acids. CDR1 is SGHVS and CDR2 is FQNEAQ in the germline V gene. The CDR3 region has the DNA TGTGCCAGCAGCCCGGGGGACAGGGCGGAAAAACTGTTTTTT. Encoded protein: CASSPGDRAEKLFF. The full variable domain, with the rest looked up from reference TRBV7-8 and TRBJ1-4, is GAGVSQSPRYKVAKRGQDVALRCDPISGHVSLFWYQQALGQGPEFLTYFQNEAQLDKSGLPSDRFFAERPEGSVSTLKIQRTQQEDSAVYLCASSPGDRAEKLFFGSGTQLSVL.

The chain uses TRBV16 and TRBJ2-7; D may be TRBD2 (6 bases). CDR3 length: 15 residues. From germline, CDR1 is KGHSY and CDR2 FQNENV. V was trimmed by 2 bases and J by 3 bases, leaving 14 bases between them. The CDR3 protein is CASSQTRGTYYEQYF. Written as DNA, the CDR3 is TGTGCCAGCAGCCAAACTCGGGGGACCTACTACGAGCAGTACTTC.

The chain combines TRBV19 with TRBJ1-1; the match to TRBD1 covers 8 bases. J lost 3 bases, V lost 0 bases, and 6 bases had no gene match. Germline V gene lookup returns CDR1 LNHDA and CDR2 SQIVND (reference sequence). This CDR3 comprises 16 residues. The CDR3 region is CASSIEYRQGYTEAFF. CDR3 coding DNA: TGTGCCAGTAGTATAGAGTACCGACAGGGGTACACTGAAGCTTTCTTT.

The V call is TRBV9, the J call TRBJ2-5; maybe TRBD2 (5 bases). V was trimmed by 1 base and J by 1 base, leaving 11 bases between them. The germline V gene has CDR1 SGDLS and CDR2 YYNGEE. CDR3 length: 15 residues. The CDR3 sequence is CASSVLSGSQETQYF. CDR3 nucleotides: TGTGCCAGCAGCGTATTAAGCGGATCCCAAGAGACCCAGTACTTC.

The gene calls are TRBV4-2 and TRBJ1-1; D is undetermined. Deletions cut 0 bases from V and 4 bases from J, with 12 bases between. CDR3 size: 15 residues. Per germline, CDR1 LGHNA and CDR2 YNFKEQ. In DNA, the CDR3 is TGTGCCAGCAGCCAAGAATTCCTAGGTGGCACTGAAGCTTTCTTT. This translates into CASSQEFLGGTEAFF.

CDR3 sequence: CASSSYVVDTGELFF. The CDR3 DNA sequence: TGTGCCAGTTCTAGTTACGTAGTCGACACCGGGGAGCTGTTTTTT. The chain carries TRBV6-5 and TRBJ2-2, with D unresolved. V shed 9 bases and J shed 3 bases, with 17 bases lying between them. From germline, CDR1 is MNHEY and CDR2 SVGAGI. The CDR3 extends over 15 amino acids.

This clone occurred once. This chain uses TRBV7-2 with TRBJ2-7; TRBD2 aligns across 16 bases. Germline CDR1 reads SGHTA; CDR2 reads FQGNSA. The CDR3 consists of 19 residues. V shed 6 bases and J 5 bases; nucleotides not matched to a gene: 16. CDR3 nucleotides: TGTGCCAGCAGGGACGGGACTAGCGGGAGGGCCTTGGGAAGGGACGAGCAGTACTTC. Translating it yields CASRDGTSGRALGRDEQYF.